This T cell receptor (beta chain) emerged from a study of cytomegalovirus exposure and HLA in healthy donors. Study results and caveats: Reported performance of the classifier showed diagnosis of cytomegalovirus status with high specificity and sensitivity.

Despite likely unrecorded immune exposures, the donors were nominally healthy at the time of sampling. This PCR relied on a set of 60 Vbeta primers and 13 Jbeta primers. Methods used by the authors: An analysis performed later counted around 86 million unique TCR beta chains (around 10 million of them shared). Produced via immunoSEQ multiplex PCR; TCRdb's table is partial and in-frame only. V and J calls and clone size are those listed in that table; D and trimming were worked out from the DNA. The table lists some 180,000 clones, around 80% of them singletons. The CDR3 consists of 15 residues. V was shortened by 0 bases and J by 8 bases, with 13 bases between the two germline ends. The germline V gene has CDR1 MNHEY and CDR2 SMNVEV (reference sequence). As to this clone: Its cognate antigen is unknown.

This chain joins TRBV27 and TRBJ1-4; tentatively, D is TRBD1 (6 bases). The sequencing input was PBMCs. This clonotype was sampled from a woman between 25 and 40 years old in good health and CMV-seropositive. The CDR3 is CASSLSRGGREKLFF. For the CDR3, the DNA is TGTGCCAGCAGTTTATCTAGGGGGGGCCGGGAAAAACTGTTTTTT. Full variable domain (missing parts from reference TRBV27 and TRBJ1-4): EAQVTQNPRYLITVTGKKLTVTCSQNMNHEYMSWYRQDPGLGLRQIYYSMNVEVTDKGDVPEGYKVSRKEKRNFPLILESPSPNQTSLYFCASSLSRGGREKLFFGSGTQLSVL.